This TCR beta chain was recovered during a study of blood T cells in healthy people across ages. Concerning this clonotype itself: Its antigen is currently unknown.

General study points: Measured against age, TCR beta diversity per million T cells decreased in a roughly linear manner.

Germline V gives CDR1 ENHRY, CDR2 SYGVKD. The CDR3 has 12 amino acids. V lost 9 bases and J lost 4, with 13 bases in between. Primed by a sample-barcoded 5' primer and a J-beta primer mix, a second PCR proceeded for 7 to 11 cycles. Each CDR3 protein is one row after TCRdb ran MiXCR on the 5' RACE reads. This sample has around 1.5 million distinct CDR3 sequences, with about 32% found just once. The people who gave samples were healthy Caucasians from Russia, aged about 6 to 100. Extraction of total RNA produced a minimum of 5.5 micrograms from each sample. The sample consisted of blood. This TCR came from a woman in her twenties or thirties in good health. The chain joins TRBV10-3 to TRBJ2-7, with D hard to call. DNA of the CDR3: TGTGCCATTCAGAGCCTCACATACGAGCAGTACTTC. Its protein is CAIQSLTYEQYF.